This passage covers 25 T cell receptor beta chains from one sample sequenced in a study of blood T cells in healthy people across ages. A second roughly 6 to 11 cycle PCR used barcoded and J-beta primers. MiXCR, applied by TCRdb to the 5' RACE reads, yields one record per CDR3 protein. The table records approximately 850,000 distinct CDR3 sequences, 58% of them present only once. The material sequenced was blood. These receptors originate from a man younger than 45 in good health.

This sequence joins TRBV6-5 and TRBJ2-7; TRBD2 matches at 9 bases. V lost 2 bases and J lost 0; bases outside the gene matches: 2. The length of the CDR3 is 15 residues. Germline V gene lookup returns CDR1 MNHEY and CDR2 SVGAGI. The CDR3 reads CASSYAGGSSYEQYF. The CDR3 DNA follows: TGTGCCAGCAGTTACGCGGGGGGGAGCTCCTACGAGCAGTACTTC.

The chain employs TRBV20-1 and TRBJ1-2; D is unresolved. The CDR3 spans 12 residues. The V gene lost 6 bases and the J gene lost 4 bases, with 12 bases spanning the gap. CDR1 and CDR2 from the germline V gene are DFQATT and SNEGSKA (reference sequence). Here the CDR3 reads CSADPGVYGYTF. The DNA of the CDR3 is TGCAGTGCGGACCCGGGAGTCTATGGCTACACCTTC.

This clonotype showed up just once. The chain combines TRBV12-3 or TRBV12-4 with TRBJ2-1; 13 bases are a match to TRBD2. The trim removed 7 bases at V and 5 bases at J, leaving 11 bases unmatched. The CDR3 runs 17 residues. The CDR3 DNA reads as TGTGCCAGCACAACCCGGTGGGGGACTAGCGGGGACAATGAGCAGTTCTTC. This sequence encodes CASTTRWGTSGDNEQFF.

V usage is TRBV10-3 and J usage is TRBJ2-5; TRBD1 matches at 8 bases. This CDR3 contains 11 residues. After removal of 11 bases from V and 5 bases from J, the junction contained 4 bases not matched to a gene. Germline V gene data show CDR1 as ENHRY and CDR2 as SYGVKD. The CDR3 here is CAATGGETQYF. The CDR3 DNA reads TGTGCCGCAACAGGGGGGGAGACCCAGTACTTC.

Regarding this clonotype: Since a much larger clone is just one base distant, this may be a read error. For the CDR3, the DNA is TGCAGTGCCATAGCCGCGAGACAGGGGACGGACGAGCAGTACTTC. Translated: CSAIAARQGTDEQYF. The chain combines TRBV20-1 with TRBJ2-7, with TRBD1 identical over 8 bases. CDR3 size: 15 residues. V was pared by 6 bases and J by 5 bases, with 15 bases of the junction left unmatched. Germline V gives CDR1 DFQATT, CDR2 SNEGSKA (reference sequence).

This chain uses TRBV6-1 with TRBJ1-5; 7 nucleotides agree with TRBD1. This CDR3 is built from 13 residues. Per germline, CDR1 MNHNS and CDR2 SASEGT. V shed 7 bases and J 5 bases; nucleotides not matched to a gene: 5. CDR3 in DNA: TGTGCCAGCATCCGGCAGGGGGATCAGCCCCAGCATTTT. Amino acids: CASIRQGDQPQHF.

The J gene is TRBJ2-3, the V gene TRBV6-2 or TRBV6-3, with unresolved D. This CDR3 is built from 13 residues. The V and J ends lost 7 bases and 6 bases respectively, with 14 bases between them. CDR1 is MNHEY, CDR2 SVGEGT, per germline. DNA of the CDR3: TGTGCCAGCAAGTGGCCCGGAGAGGATACGCAGTATTTT. Amino acid sequence: CASKWPGEDTQYF.

The chain employs TRBV29-1 and TRBJ1-5; TRBD1 might be the D (5 bases). Looked up from germline, CDR1 is SQVTM and CDR2 is ANQGSEA. The CDR3 covers 13 residues. Trimming took 6 bases from V and 4 from J, leaving 13 bases between them. CDR3 DNA: TGCAGCGTCGGGGACGGCCAGAATCAGCCCCAGCATTTT. Protein sequence: CSVGDGQNQPQHF.

This chain connects TRBV24-1 to TRBJ2-3, with D possibly being TRBD1 or TRBD2 (5 bases each). Looked up from germline, CDR1 is KGHDR and CDR2 is SFDVKD. V was shortened by 3 bases and J by 6 bases, with 9 bases between the two germline ends. The CDR3 length is 13 residues. CDR3 region: CATSDRGRDTQYF. CDR3 DNA: TGTGCCACCAGTGATAGGGGACGGGATACGCAGTATTTT.

This chain joins TRBV28 and TRBJ2-5; 8 bases fit TRBD1. V was pared by 6 bases and J by 1 base, with 10 bases of the junction left unmatched. The CDR3 extends over 16 amino acids. The germline CDR1 and CDR2 sequences are MDHEN and SYDVKM. This CDR3 is CASSLRTGLPQETQYF. DNA for the CDR3: TGTGCCAGCAGCCTACGGACAGGGCTCCCCCAAGAGACCCAGTACTTC.

This sequence joins TRBV3-1 and TRBJ2-1, with 8 bases aligning to TRBD1. Germline V gene data show CDR1 as LGHDT and CDR2 as YNNKEL (reference sequence). V was clipped by 2 bases and J by 7 bases; unmatched bases: 13. The CDR3 runs to 17 residues. The CDR3 DNA reads as TGTGCCAGCAGCCAACTTTCGCGGGGACAGGTTAAGAATGAGCAGTTCTTC. It yields the protein CASSQLSRGQVKNEQFF.

The V gene is TRBV4-1, the J gene TRBJ2-5; weak D call: TRBD1 (5 bases). The CDR3 runs to 15 residues. Germline CDR1 MGHRA, CDR2 YSYEKL. Trimming removed 0 bases at V and 5 bases at J, with 13 bases between. CDR3 sequence reads: CASSQEGRIGETQYF. The CDR3 DNA reads TGCGCCAGCAGCCAAGAGGGGCGGATCGGGGAGACCCAGTACTTC.

Worth noting for this clonotype: In this CDR3 the conserved last residue, phenylalanine or tryptophan, is missing, so a read error is likely. No DNA is shown, since the ends of the CDR3 on it are uncertain; the CDR3 is the one TCRdb lists. The chain combines TRBV29-1 with TRBJ2-1; the table's D call, TRBD2, has no DNA check behind it. Per germline, CDR1 SQVTM and CDR2 ANQGSEA. The CDR3 has 16 amino acids, counting both end residues. CDR3 residues: CSVGDDTLAFGYTFGS.

This chain links TRBV27 with TRBJ2-1; the match to TRBD1 covers 8 bases. From germline, CDR1 is MNHEY and CDR2 SMNVEV (reference sequence). The CDR3 consists of 16 residues. Trimming at V came to 6 bases and at J to 0 bases, leaving 7 bases not matched to a gene. The CDR3: CASRGPTGGSYNEQFF. The CDR3 nucleotides are TGTGCCAGCAGGGGCCCCACAGGGGGCTCCTACAATGAGCAGTTCTTC.

The rearrangement joins TRBV3-1 to TRBJ2-1; 8 bases match TRBD2. V gave up 3 bases and J gave up 0 bases; unmatched junction bases: 4. The V gene's germline CDR1 is LGHDT and CDR2 YNNKEL (reference sequence). This CDR3 is built from 16 residues. The CDR3 reads CASSQRGAISYNEQFF. CDR3 in DNA: TGTGCCAGCAGCCAGCGGGGGGCGATCTCCTACAATGAGCAGTTCTTC.

V gene TRBV20-1 combines with J gene TRBJ2-1, with 8 nucleotides matching TRBD1. The CDR3 totals 12 residues. V was pared by 6 bases and J by 7 bases, with 5 bases of the junction left unmatched. Germline-derived CDR1 and CDR2 are DFQATT and SNEGSKA (reference sequence). The CDR3 coding sequence is TGCAGTGCGCAAAGACAGGGGAATGAGCAGTTCTTC. This codes for CSAQRQGNEQFF.

V is TRBV11-2 and J is TRBJ2-4; no clear D. The J call is in doubt because the DNA end fits TRBJ2-7 better. CDR3 length: 13 residues. Per the germline V gene, CDR1 is SGHAT and CDR2 is FQNNGV. The CDR3 reads CASSLVSKSEQYF. Written as DNA, the CDR3 is TGTGCCAGCAGCTTAGTCTCTAAAAGCGAGCAGTACTTC.

This clonotype was counted a few times. The chain links TRBV7-2 to TRBJ2-3; the D gene is possibly TRBD2 (6 bases). The germline gives CDR1 SGHTA, CDR2 FQGNSA. V lost 5 bases, J lost 4 bases, and 10 bases lay in between. The CDR3 has 13 amino acids. The CDR3 here is CASSTPSADTQYF. The CDR3 DNA follows: TGTGCCAGCAGCACCCCTAGCGCAGATACGCAGTATTTT. The full variable domain, its missing parts supplied by reference TRBV7-2 and TRBJ2-3, is GAGVSQSPSNKVTEKGKDVELRCDPISGHTALYWYRQSLGQGLEFLIYFQGNSAPDKSGLPSDRFSAERTGGSVSTLTIQRTQQEDSAVYLCASSTPSADTQYFGPGTRLTVL.

The chain uses TRBV20-1 and TRBJ2-3, with 8 bases aligning to TRBD2. This CDR3 is built from 13 residues. Losses at the gene ends were 7 bases for V and 1 base for J; bases not matched to a gene: 4. Looked up from germline, CDR1 is DFQATT and CDR2 is SNEGSKA (reference sequence). CDR3 region: CSGVTSGTDTQYF. Here the CDR3 DNA reads TGCAGTGGGGTGACTAGCGGCACAGATACGCAGTATTTT.

This chain uses TRBV10-2 with TRBJ2-7; 7 bases map to TRBD1. CDR3 length: 15 residues. Germline V gives CDR1 WSHSY, CDR2 SAAADI. V was clipped by 1 base and J by 6 bases; unmatched bases: 9. The CDR3 loop reads CASSEFDREGCEQYF. CDR3 DNA: TGCGCCAGCAGTGAGTTCGACAGGGAAGGGTGCGAGCAGTACTTC.

A few counts support this clonotype. The rearrangement uses TRBV14 and TRBJ2-5, with D unresolved. V was clipped by 0 bases and J by 4 bases, with 9 bases between them. In germline, CDR1 is SGHDN, CDR2 FVKESK. The CDR3 length is 14 residues. The CDR3 reads CASSQDRLGETQYF. CDR3 sequence (DNA): TGTGCCAGCAGCCAAGATCGATTGGGAGAGACCCAGTACTTC.

This rearrangement joins TRBV3-1 to TRBJ2-1; D is uncertain. The CDR3 runs 11 residues. The V gene lost 0 bases and the J gene lost 12 bases, with 6 bases spanning the gap. The germline gives CDR1 LGHDT, CDR2 YNNKEL (reference sequence). CDR3 loop: CASSQDLGQFF. Written as DNA, the CDR3 is TGTGCCAGCAGCCAAGATCTAGGGCAGTTCTTC.

J is TRBJ2-4 and V is TRBV20-1; 9 bases map to TRBD2. The J call may be wrong; the DNA end is better matched by TRBJ2-7. The CDR3 totals 14 residues. Germline V gene data show CDR1 as DFQATT and CDR2 as SNEGSKA (reference sequence). The CDR3 nucleotides read TGCAGTGCTAGAGGGACTAGCGCAACCTACGAGCAGTACTTC. Its translation: CSARGTSATYEQYF.

V usage is TRBV12-3 or TRBV12-4 and J usage is TRBJ1-2; D is unclear. There are 14 residues in the CDR3. The V gene lost 4 bases and the J gene lost 1 base, with 10 bases spanning the gap. The CDR3 DNA is TGTGCCAGCAGTTCGAACAGCCTTAACTATGGCTACACCTTC. It encodes CASSSNSLNYGYTF.

V and J are TRBV20-1 and TRBJ2-3, with D tentatively TRBD2 (6 bases). The V gene lost 6 bases and the J gene lost 8 bases, with 18 bases spanning the gap. Germline CDR1 and CDR2: DFQATT and SNEGSKA (reference sequence). The CDR3 sequence is 13 residues long. CDR3: CSAKDVPRGTQYF. CDR3 coding DNA: TGCAGTGCCAAGGACGTACCGCGGGGTACGCAGTATTTT.